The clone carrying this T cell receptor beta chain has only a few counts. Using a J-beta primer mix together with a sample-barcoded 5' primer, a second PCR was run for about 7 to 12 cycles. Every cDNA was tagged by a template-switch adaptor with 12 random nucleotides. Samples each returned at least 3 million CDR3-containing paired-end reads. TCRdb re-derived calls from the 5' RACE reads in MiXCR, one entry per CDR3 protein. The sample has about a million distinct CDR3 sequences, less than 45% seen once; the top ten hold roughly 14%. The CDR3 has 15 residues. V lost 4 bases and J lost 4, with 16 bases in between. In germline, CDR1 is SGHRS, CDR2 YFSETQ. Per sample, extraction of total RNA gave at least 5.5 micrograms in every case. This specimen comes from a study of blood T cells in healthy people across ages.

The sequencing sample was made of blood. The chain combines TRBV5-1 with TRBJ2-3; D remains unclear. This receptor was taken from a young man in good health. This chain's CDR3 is CASSPEFVRPDTQYF. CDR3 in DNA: TGCGCCAGCAGCCCAGAGTTTGTGAGACCAGATACGCAGTATTTT.